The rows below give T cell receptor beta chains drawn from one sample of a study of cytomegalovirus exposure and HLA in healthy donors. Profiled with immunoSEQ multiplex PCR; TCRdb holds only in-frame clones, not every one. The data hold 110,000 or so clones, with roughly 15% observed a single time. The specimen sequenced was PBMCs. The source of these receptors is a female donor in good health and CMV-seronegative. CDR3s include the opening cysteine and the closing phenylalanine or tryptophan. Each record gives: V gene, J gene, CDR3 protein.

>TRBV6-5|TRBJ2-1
CAAGWSSYNEQFF
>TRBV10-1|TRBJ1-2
CASSVERSHGYTF
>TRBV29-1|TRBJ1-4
CSVGYDRVANEKLFF
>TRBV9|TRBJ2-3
CASSAGGIDTQYF
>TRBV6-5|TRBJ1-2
CASSYSATGYGYTF
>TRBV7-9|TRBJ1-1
CASSLREMNTEAFF
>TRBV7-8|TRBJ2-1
CASSLRRGVYNEQFF
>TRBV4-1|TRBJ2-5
CASSQDPSQETQYF
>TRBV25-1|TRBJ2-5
CASSEPTSGQETQYF
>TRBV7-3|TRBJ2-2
CASRSGLASTGELFF
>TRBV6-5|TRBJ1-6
CASSYYNLADNSPLHF
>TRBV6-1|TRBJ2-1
CASSVGQPTDEQFF
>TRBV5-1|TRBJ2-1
CASSLARTVRTYNEQFF
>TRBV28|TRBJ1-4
CASSLGGLGEKLFF
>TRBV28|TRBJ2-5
CASSLTSLETQYF
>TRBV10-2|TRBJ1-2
CASTRQTEYGYTF
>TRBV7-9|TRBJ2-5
CASSSELAGGTNQETQYF
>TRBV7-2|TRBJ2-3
CASSLALASGTDTQYF
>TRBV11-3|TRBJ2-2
CASSPGQATGELFF
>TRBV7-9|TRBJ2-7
CASSLGTSGIEQYF
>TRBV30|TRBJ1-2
CAWSVPWGQGGYTF
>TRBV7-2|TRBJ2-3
CASSSLVRAAGDTQYF
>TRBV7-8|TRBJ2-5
CASSLRWGGGETQYF
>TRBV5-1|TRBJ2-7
CASSSTGEETYEQYF
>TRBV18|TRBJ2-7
CASSPPLADLYEQYF
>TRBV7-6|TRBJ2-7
CASSSAPRDRAYEQYF
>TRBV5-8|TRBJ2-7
CASSQQGYEQYF
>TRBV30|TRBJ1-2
CAWSPAYGRGYTF
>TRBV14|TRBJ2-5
CASSQQGLAGGETQYF
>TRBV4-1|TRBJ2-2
CASSRAGGNTGELFF
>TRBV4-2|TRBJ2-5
CASSPEREAQETQYF
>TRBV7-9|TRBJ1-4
CASSLGGLAGEKLFF
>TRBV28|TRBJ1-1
CASIEGQGARAEAFF
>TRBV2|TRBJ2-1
CASRGRTRVDEQFF
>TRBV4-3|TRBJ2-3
CASSHSGGAADTQYF
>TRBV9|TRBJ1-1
CASSPGVAEGVNTEAFF
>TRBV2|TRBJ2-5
CASSSGTTQETQYF